A selection of T cell receptor beta chains follows, all from one sample in a study of cytomegalovirus exposure and HLA in healthy donors. Repertoires were generated with immunoSEQ multiplex PCR, while TCRdb's copy carries only in-frame clones and drops some. The table includes about 150,000 clones, around 84% detected once. Sequenced sample: PBMCs. The receptor source for this set is a man between 18 and 35 years old in good health and CMV-seronegative. CDR3s include the opening cysteine and the closing phenylalanine or tryptophan.

V gene	CDR3 protein
TRBV11-3	CASSLIPGMEQYF
TRBV4-1	CASSQARAGNTIYF
TRBV28	CASSLELTGGARTEAFF
TRBV5-1	CASATGTGDYEQYF
TRBV5-8	CASSLWGGNTEAFF
TRBV19	CAILGAQETQYF
TRBV5-4	CASSLRGLVYGYTF
TRBV28	CASRPTGHGYTF
TRBV11-2	CASSQGTGRNEKLFF
TRBV28	CASRATGVGYGYTF
TRBV15	CATSRGWQGVNQPQHF
TRBV29-1	CSVWTRQSYNEQFF
TRBV5-1	CASSLRGFGELFF
TRBV5-6	CASRPGQGAYEQYF
TRBV6-6	CASSYSWELTEAFF
TRBV2	CASRVDRGNYGYTF
TRBV19	CASSMFRTGARDTEAFF
TRBV5-1	CASSGDRPNYGYTF
TRBV4-1	CASSQEQADTEAFF
TRBV7-8	CASSPARGSSYNEQFF
TRBV5-4	CASSPRGGGPSSTDTQYF
TRBV6-1	CASSSKGQGVEAFF
TRBV27	CASSLTGGLNTEAFF
TRBV28	CASSFRGTSPSTDTQYF
TRBV15	CATSRDDRGIQFF
TRBV5-1	CASSLGTVKLGYTF
TRBV14	CASSQEASLYGYTF
TRBV7-9	CASRTGNTGELFF